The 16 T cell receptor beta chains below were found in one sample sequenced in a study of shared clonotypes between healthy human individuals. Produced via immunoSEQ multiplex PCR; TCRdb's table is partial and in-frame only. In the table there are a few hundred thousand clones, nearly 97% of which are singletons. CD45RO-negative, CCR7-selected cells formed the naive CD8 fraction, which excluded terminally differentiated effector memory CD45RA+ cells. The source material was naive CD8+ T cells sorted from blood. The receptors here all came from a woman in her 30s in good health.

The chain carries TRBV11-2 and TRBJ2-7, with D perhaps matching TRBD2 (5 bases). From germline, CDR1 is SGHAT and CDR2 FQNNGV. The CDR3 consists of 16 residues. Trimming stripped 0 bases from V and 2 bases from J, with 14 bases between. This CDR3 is CASSLDLRLLPYEQYF. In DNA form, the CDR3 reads TGTGCCAGCAGCTTAGATCTAAGACTACTTCCCTACGAGCAGTACTTC.

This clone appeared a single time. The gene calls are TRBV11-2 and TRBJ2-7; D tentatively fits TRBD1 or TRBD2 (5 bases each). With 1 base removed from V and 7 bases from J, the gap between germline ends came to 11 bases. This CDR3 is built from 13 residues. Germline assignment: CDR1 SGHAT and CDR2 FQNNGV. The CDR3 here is CASSLGQPGEQYF. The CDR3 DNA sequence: TGTGCCAGCAGCTTAGGACAGCCGGGGGAGCAGTACTTC.

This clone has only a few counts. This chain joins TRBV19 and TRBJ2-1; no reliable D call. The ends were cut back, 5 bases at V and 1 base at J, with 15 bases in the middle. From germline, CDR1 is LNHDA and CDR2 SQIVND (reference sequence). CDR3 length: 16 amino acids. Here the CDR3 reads CASSSMTEESYNEQFF. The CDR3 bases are TGTGCCAGTAGTTCGATGACTGAGGAGTCCTACAATGAGCAGTTCTTC.

The CDR3 region is CASTSREQGWGPNTEAFF. The CDR3, as DNA: TGTGCCAGCACCTCAAGGGAGCAGGGTTGGGGTCCGAACACTGAAGCTTTCTTT. The rearrangement links TRBV2 to TRBJ1-1, with D perhaps matching TRBD1 (5 bases). The CDR3 covers 18 residues. The ends were cut back, 7 bases at V and 1 base at J, with 25 bases in the middle. Looked up from germline, CDR1 is SNHLY and CDR2 is FYNNEI. Full variable domain (outside the CDR3, taken from reference TRBV2 and TRBJ1-1): EPEVTQTPSHQVTQMGQEVILRCVPISNHLYFYWYRQILGQKVEFLVSFYNNEISEKSEIFDDQFSVERPDGSNFTLKIRSTKLEDSAMYFCASTSREQGWGPNTEAFFGQGTRLTVV.

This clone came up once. CDR3 amino acids: CASRGGGDLYEQYF. The DNA for the CDR3 is TGTGCCAGCCGGGGCGGTGGGGACCTCTACGAGCAGTACTTC. The chain employs TRBV28 and TRBJ2-7, with D perhaps being TRBD1 or TRBD2 (5 bases each). Germline CDR1 is MDHEN and CDR2 is SYDVKM. Deletions cut 8 bases from V and 3 bases from J, with 17 bases between. The CDR3 consists of 14 residues. Combining the CDR3 with reference TRBV28 and TRBJ2-7 gives the whole variable domain DVKVTQSSRYLVKRTGEKVFLECVQDMDHENMFWYRQDPGLGLRLIYFSYDVKMKEKGDIPEGYSVSREKKERFSLILESASTNQTSMYLCASRGGGDLYEQYFGPGTRLTVT.

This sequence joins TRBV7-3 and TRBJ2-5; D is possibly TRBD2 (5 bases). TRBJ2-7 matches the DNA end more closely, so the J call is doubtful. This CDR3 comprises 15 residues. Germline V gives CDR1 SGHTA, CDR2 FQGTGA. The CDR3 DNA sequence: TGTGCCAGCAGCTTAACGGGGTCCGGGAACGACGAGCAGTACTTC. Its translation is CASSLTGSGNDEQYF.

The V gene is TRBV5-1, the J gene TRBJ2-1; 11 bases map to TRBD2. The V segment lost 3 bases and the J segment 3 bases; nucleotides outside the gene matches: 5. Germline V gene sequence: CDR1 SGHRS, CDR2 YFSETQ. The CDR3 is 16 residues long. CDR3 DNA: TGCGCCAGCAGCTCACCGGGACTAGCGGACTACAATGAGCAGTTCTTC. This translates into CASSSPGLADYNEQFF.

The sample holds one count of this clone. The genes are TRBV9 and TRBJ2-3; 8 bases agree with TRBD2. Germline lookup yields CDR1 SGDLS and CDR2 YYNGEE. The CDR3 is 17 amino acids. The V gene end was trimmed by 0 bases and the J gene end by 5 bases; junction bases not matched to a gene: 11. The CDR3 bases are TGTGCCAGCAGCGTAGTGCCCCAGCGGGAGAGGGGAGATACGCAGTATTTT. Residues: CASSVVPQRERGDTQYF. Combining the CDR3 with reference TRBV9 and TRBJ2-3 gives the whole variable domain DSGVTQTPKHLITATGQRVTLRCSPRSGDLSVYWYQQSLDQGLQFLIQYYNGEERAKGNILERFSAQQFPDLHSELNLSSLELGDSALYFCASSVVPQRERGDTQYFGPGTRLTVL.

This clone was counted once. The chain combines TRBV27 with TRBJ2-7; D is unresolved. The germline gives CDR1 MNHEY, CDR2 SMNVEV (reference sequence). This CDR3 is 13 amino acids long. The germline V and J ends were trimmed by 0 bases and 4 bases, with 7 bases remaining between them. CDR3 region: CASSLSLPYEQYF. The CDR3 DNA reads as TGTGCCAGCAGTTTATCGCTACCTTACGAGCAGTACTTC.

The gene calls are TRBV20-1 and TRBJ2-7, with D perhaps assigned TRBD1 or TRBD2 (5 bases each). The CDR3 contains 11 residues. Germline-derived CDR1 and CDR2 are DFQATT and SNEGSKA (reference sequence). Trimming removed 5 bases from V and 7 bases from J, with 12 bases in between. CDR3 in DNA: TGCAGTGCTCCCTTGGGGGTGGAGCAGTACTTC. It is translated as CSAPLGVEQYF.

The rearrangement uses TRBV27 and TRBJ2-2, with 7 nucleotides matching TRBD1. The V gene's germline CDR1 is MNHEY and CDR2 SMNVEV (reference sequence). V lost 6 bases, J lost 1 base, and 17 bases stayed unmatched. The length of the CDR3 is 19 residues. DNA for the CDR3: TGTGCCAGCAGCCCGGGACAGCTCTGGGGGAGTGGGAACACCGGGGAGCTGTTTTTT. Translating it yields CASSPGQLWGSGNTGELFF.

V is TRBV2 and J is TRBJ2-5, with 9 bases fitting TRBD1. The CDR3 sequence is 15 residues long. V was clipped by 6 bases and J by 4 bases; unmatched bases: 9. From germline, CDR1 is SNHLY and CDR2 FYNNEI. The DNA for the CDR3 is TGTGCCAGCAGACTCGGGACAGGGATTTTAGAGACCCAGTACTTC. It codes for CASRLGTGILETQYF.

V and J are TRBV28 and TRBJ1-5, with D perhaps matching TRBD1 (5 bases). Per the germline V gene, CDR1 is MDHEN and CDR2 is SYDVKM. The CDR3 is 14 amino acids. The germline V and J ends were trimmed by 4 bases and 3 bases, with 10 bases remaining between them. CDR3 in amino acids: CASSSRGANQPQHF. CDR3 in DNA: TGTGCCAGCAGTTCGAGGGGAGCCAATCAGCCCCAGCATTTT.

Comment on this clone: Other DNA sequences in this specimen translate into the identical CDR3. DNA of the CDR3: TGTGCCAGCAGTCTGACTAGCGGAAGCTCCTACGAGCAGTACTTC. Translated: CASSLTSGSSYEQYF. The chain is built from TRBV28 and TRBJ2-7, with TRBD2 matching 9 bases. This CDR3 is 15 amino acids long. Germline V gene sequence: CDR1 MDHEN, CDR2 SYDVKM. With 5 bases clipped from V and 0 bases from J, the junction kept 5 bases outside the gene matches.

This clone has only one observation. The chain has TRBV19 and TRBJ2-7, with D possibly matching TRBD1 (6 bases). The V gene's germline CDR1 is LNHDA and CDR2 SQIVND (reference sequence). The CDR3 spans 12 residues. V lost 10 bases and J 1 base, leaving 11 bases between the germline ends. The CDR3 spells CATSTGSYEQYF. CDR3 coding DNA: TGTGCCACCTCGACAGGTTCCTACGAGCAGTACTTC.

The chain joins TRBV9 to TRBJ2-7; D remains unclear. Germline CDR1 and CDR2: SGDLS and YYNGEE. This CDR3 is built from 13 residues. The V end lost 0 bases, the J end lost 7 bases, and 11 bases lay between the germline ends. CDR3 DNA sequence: TGTGCCAGCAGCGTAGCGTTCCGTACGGAGCAGTACTTC. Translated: CASSVAFRTEQYF.